A selection of T cell receptor beta chains follows, all from one sample in a study of T-cell memory formation after mild COVID-19. TCRdb re-analysed the 5' RACE reads in MiXCR, keeping a single row per CDR3 protein. Found here are approximately 190,000 distinct CDR3 sequences, around 16% of them singletons; the top ten hold 2.4%. The sample consisted of PBMCs or a T cell subset sorted from them (not recorded which). The receptors shown here come from an adult woman who had mild COVID-19 (a few samples of this study predate the infection). Cell type and time point are not known. Each CDR3 is given with its conserved first and last residue. The D gene is left open where the match is weak. Clone size is stated in some rows and not others, as once, few, many or a class when expanded.

j_call: TRBJ2-1; v_call: TRBV5-6; cdr3_length: 17; d_call: TRBD2; clone_size: few; cdr3_aa: CASSRSNLAGGNNEQFF; cdr3_nt: TGTGCCAGCAGCCGGAGTAACCTAGCGGGGGGAAACAATGAGCAGTTCTTC
j_call: TRBJ2-3; v_call: TRBV4-2; cdr3_length: 20; d_call: -; clone_size: -; cdr3_aa: CASSHGTGVRGVGRTDTQYF; cdr3_nt: TGTGCCAGCAGCCACGGTACAGGGGTGAGGGGGGTGGGGCGGACAGATACGCAGTATTTT
j_call: TRBJ2-7; v_call: TRBV5-1; cdr3_length: 16; d_call: -; clone_size: few; cdr3_aa: CASSGGAGAPPYEQYF; cdr3_nt: TGCGCCAGCAGCGGGGGCGCGGGAGCTCCCCCCTACGAGCAGTACTTC
j_call: TRBJ2-2; v_call: TRBV18; cdr3_length: 14; d_call: TRBD2; clone_size: few; cdr3_aa: CASSPLREAGELFF; cdr3_nt: TGTGCCAGCTCACCACTTCGGGAGGCCGGGGAGCTGTTTTTT
j_call: TRBJ2-3; v_call: TRBV6-5; cdr3_length: 13; d_call: -; clone_size: -; cdr3_aa: CASSRRSTDTQYF; cdr3_nt: TGTGCCAGCAGCCGCAGGAGCACAGATACGCAGTATTTT
j_call: TRBJ1-5; v_call: TRBV2; cdr3_length: 13; d_call: -; clone_size: many; cdr3_aa: CASSVGISQPQHF; cdr3_nt: TGTGCCAGCAGTGTTGGGATTAGCCAGCCCCAGCATTTT
j_call: TRBJ1-5; v_call: TRBV10-3; cdr3_length: 14; d_call: -; clone_size: -; cdr3_aa: CAISSGAERQPQHF; cdr3_nt: TGTGCCATCAGTTCAGGGGCTGAGCGGCAGCCCCAGCATTTT
j_call: TRBJ1-5; v_call: TRBV2; cdr3_length: 13; d_call: TRBD1; clone_size: few; cdr3_aa: CASSYRGLQPQHF; cdr3_nt: TGTGCCAGCAGTTACAGGGGGCTTCAGCCCCAGCATTTT
j_call: TRBJ1-2; v_call: TRBV18; cdr3_length: 15; d_call: -; clone_size: few; cdr3_aa: CASSPGGANEVGYTF; cdr3_nt: TGTGCCAGCTCACCAGGAGGGGCCAATGAGGTTGGCTACACCTTC
j_call: TRBJ1-1; v_call: TRBV7-6; cdr3_length: 12; d_call: -; clone_size: -; cdr3_aa: CASSESRGTAFF; cdr3_nt: TGTGCCAGCAGCGAAAGCAGGGGTACAGCTTTCTTT
j_call: TRBJ1-2; v_call: TRBV20-1; cdr3_length: 10; d_call: -; clone_size: -; cdr3_aa: CSAYSYGYTF; cdr3_nt: TGCAGTGCTTACAGCTATGGCTACACCTTC
j_call: TRBJ2-2; v_call: TRBV12-3/TRBV12-4; cdr3_length: 14; d_call: -; clone_size: few; cdr3_aa: CASSFVGVAGELFF; cdr3_nt: TGTGCCAGCAGTTTTGTTGGGGTGGCCGGGGAGCTGTTTTTT
j_call: TRBJ1-1; v_call: TRBV4-1; cdr3_length: 15; d_call: -; clone_size: -; cdr3_aa: CASSQVPGSGTEAFF; cdr3_nt: TGCGCCAGCAGCCAAGTTCCGGGGTCGGGCACTGAAGCTTTCTTT
j_call: TRBJ2-2; v_call: TRBV12-3/TRBV12-4; cdr3_length: 11; d_call: -; clone_size: few; cdr3_aa: CASSLRRELFF; cdr3_nt: TGTGCCAGCAGTCTCCGACGGGAGCTGTTTTTT
j_call: TRBJ2-7; v_call: TRBV30; cdr3_length: 14; d_call: -; clone_size: few; cdr3_aa: CAWSSLRGRYEQYF; cdr3_nt: TGTGCCTGGAGCTCTTTGAGAGGGCGCTACGAGCAGTACTTC
j_call: TRBJ1-3; v_call: TRBV12-3/TRBV12-4; cdr3_length: 16; d_call: TRBD1; clone_size: many; cdr3_aa: CASSLGQGHSGNTIYF; cdr3_nt: TGTGCCAGCAGTTTAGGACAGGGCCACTCTGGAAACACCATATATTTT
j_call: TRBJ2-7; v_call: TRBV12-3/TRBV12-4; cdr3_length: 14; d_call: -; clone_size: many; cdr3_aa: CASSLRGLSYEQYF; cdr3_nt: TGTGCCAGCAGTTTACGGGGCCTCTCCTACGAGCAGTACTTC
j_call: TRBJ2-2; v_call: TRBV2; cdr3_length: 16; d_call: TRBD1; clone_size: -; cdr3_aa: CASSYEQGEASGELFF; cdr3_nt: TGTGCCAGCAGCTACGAACAGGGGGAGGCATCCGGGGAGCTGTTTTTT
j_call: TRBJ1-2; v_call: TRBV7-2; cdr3_length: 15; d_call: TRBD1; clone_size: -; cdr3_aa: CASSTRTGAVYGYTF; cdr3_nt: TGTGCCAGCAGCACACGGACAGGGGCCGTATATGGCTACACCTTC
j_call: TRBJ2-5; v_call: TRBV7-9; cdr3_length: 16; d_call: -; clone_size: few; cdr3_aa: CASSFAGTLIQETQYF; cdr3_nt: TGTGCCAGCAGCTTCGCCGGGACCCTAATCCAAGAGACCCAGTACTTC
j_call: TRBJ1-4; v_call: TRBV12-3/TRBV12-4; cdr3_length: 16; d_call: TRBD1; clone_size: few; cdr3_aa: CASRRRDRPPTGKLFF; cdr3_nt: TGTGCCAGCAGACGACGGGACAGGCCCCCTACGGGAAAACTGTTTTTT
j_call: TRBJ1-6; v_call: TRBV20-1; cdr3_length: 15; d_call: -; clone_size: few; cdr3_aa: CSARDGGEPNSPLHF; cdr3_nt: TGCAGTGCTAGAGATGGGGGGGAGCCTAATTCACCCCTCCACTTT
j_call: TRBJ2-1; v_call: TRBV7-6; cdr3_length: 19; d_call: TRBD2; clone_size: few; cdr3_aa: CASSLAFRASGRPDNEQFF; cdr3_nt: TGTGCCAGCAGCTTAGCCTTCAGGGCTAGCGGGAGACCGGACAATGAGCAGTTCTTC
j_call: TRBJ2-7; v_call: TRBV10-3; cdr3_length: 12; d_call: -; clone_size: few; cdr3_aa: CAISDGLYEQYF; cdr3_nt: TGTGCCATCAGTGATGGCCTCTACGAGCAGTACTTC
j_call: TRBJ2-5; v_call: TRBV19; cdr3_length: 17; d_call: -; clone_size: few; cdr3_aa: CASSSDPRAGWEETQYF; cdr3_nt: TGTGCCAGTAGTAGTGACCCGCGGGCCGGATGGGAAGAGACCCAGTACTTC
j_call: TRBJ1-2; v_call: TRBV7-2; cdr3_length: 14; d_call: TRBD1; clone_size: -; cdr3_aa: CASSPGTARVGYTF; cdr3_nt: TGTGCCAGCAGCCCCGGGACAGCGAGGGTGGGCTACACCTTC
j_call: TRBJ2-3; v_call: TRBV3-1; cdr3_length: 15; d_call: -; clone_size: few; cdr3_aa: CASSPGITSTDTQYF; cdr3_nt: TGTGCCAGCAGCCCCGGGATTACTAGCACAGATACGCAGTATTTT
j_call: TRBJ1-5; v_call: TRBV27; cdr3_length: 16; d_call: TRBD1; clone_size: -; cdr3_aa: CASSSGTATRNQPQHF; cdr3_nt: TGTGCCAGCAGTTCTGGGACAGCTACGCGCAATCAGCCCCAGCATTTT
j_call: TRBJ1-5; v_call: TRBV5-8; cdr3_length: 15; d_call: -; clone_size: -; cdr3_aa: CASSLFVGGNQPQHF; cdr3_nt: TGTGCCAGCAGCTTGTTTGTCGGTGGCAATCAGCCCCAGCATTTT
j_call: TRBJ1-1; v_call: TRBV7-9; cdr3_length: 12; d_call: -; clone_size: -; cdr3_aa: CASSLQGIEAFF; cdr3_nt: TGTGCCAGCAGCTTACAGGGGATAGAAGCTTTCTTT
j_call: TRBJ1-3; v_call: TRBV7-6; cdr3_length: 15; d_call: -; clone_size: few; cdr3_aa: CASSPQGGNGNTIYF; cdr3_nt: TGTGCCAGCAGCCCACAGGGTGGAAATGGAAACACCATATATTTT
j_call: TRBJ2-3; v_call: TRBV4-3; cdr3_length: 16; d_call: -; clone_size: many; cdr3_aa: CASSQDPLASTDTQYF; cdr3_nt: TGCGCCAGCAGCCAAGATCCTCTCGCCAGCACAGATACGCAGTATTTT
j_call: TRBJ1-4; v_call: TRBV15; cdr3_length: 14; d_call: -; clone_size: -; cdr3_aa: CATSREIGGEKLFF; cdr3_nt: TGTGCCACCAGCAGAGAAATTGGTGGGGAAAAACTGTTTTTT
j_call: TRBJ2-4; v_call: TRBV6-2/TRBV6-3; cdr3_length: 14; d_call: -; clone_size: -; cdr3_aa: CASSYWGRENIQYF; cdr3_nt: TGTGCCAGCAGTTACTGGGGGCGGGAAAACATTCAGTACTTC
j_call: TRBJ1-4; v_call: TRBV29-1; cdr3_length: 12; d_call: -; clone_size: -; cdr3_aa: CSVDQGGEKLFF; cdr3_nt: TGCAGCGTTGATCAGGGCGGGGAAAAACTGTTTTTT
j_call: TRBJ2-6; v_call: TRBV19; cdr3_length: 15; d_call: -; clone_size: -; cdr3_aa: CASSSVGSGANVLTF; cdr3_nt: TGTGCCAGTAGCTCTGTCGGCTCTGGGGCCAACGTCCTGACTTTC
j_call: TRBJ2-1; v_call: TRBV7-8; cdr3_length: 15; d_call: -; clone_size: many; cdr3_aa: CASSSGLGGGNEQFF; cdr3_nt: TGTGCCAGCAGCTCCGGACTGGGAGGGGGCAATGAGCAGTTCTTC
j_call: TRBJ2-5; v_call: TRBV2; cdr3_length: 16; d_call: TRBD2; clone_size: few; cdr3_aa: CASRGGLAAAQETQYF; cdr3_nt: TGTGCCAGCAGGGGAGGACTAGCGGCAGCCCAAGAGACCCAGTACTTC
j_call: TRBJ1-5; v_call: TRBV12-3/TRBV12-4; cdr3_length: 13; d_call: -; clone_size: few; cdr3_aa: CASSRLYPQPQHF; cdr3_nt: TGTGCCAGCAGCCGCTTATACCCTCAGCCCCAGCATTTT
j_call: TRBJ1-4; v_call: TRBV29-1; cdr3_length: 13; d_call: -; clone_size: -; cdr3_aa: CSVGLATNEKLFF; cdr3_nt: TGCAGCGTTGGGTTAGCAACTAATGAAAAACTGTTTTTT
j_call: TRBJ1-1; v_call: TRBV6-2/TRBV6-3; cdr3_length: 14; d_call: TRBD1; clone_size: -; cdr3_aa: CASSYKGARTEAFF; cdr3_nt: TGTGCCAGCAGTTACAAGGGGGCAAGGACTGAAGCTTTCTTT
j_call: TRBJ2-2; v_call: TRBV7-2; cdr3_length: 16; d_call: TRBD2; clone_size: -; cdr3_aa: CASSLVGSGITGELFF; cdr3_nt: TGTGCCAGCAGCTTAGTAGGTAGCGGGATCACCGGGGAGCTGTTTTTT
j_call: TRBJ1-3; v_call: TRBV19; cdr3_length: 17; d_call: TRBD1; clone_size: -; cdr3_aa: CASSPGDRALSGNTIYF; cdr3_nt: TGTGCCAGTAGTCCTGGGGACAGGGCCCTCTCTGGAAACACCATATATTTT
j_call: TRBJ2-1; v_call: TRBV20-1; cdr3_length: 15; d_call: TRBD1; clone_size: -; cdr3_aa: CSARGALTGFGEQFF; cdr3_nt: TGCAGTGCTAGAGGGGCCCTGACAGGGTTTGGTGAGCAGTTCTTC
j_call: TRBJ2-1; v_call: TRBV24-1; cdr3_length: 16; d_call: -; clone_size: -; cdr3_aa: CATSDFSRGQNNEQFF; cdr3_nt: TGTGCCACCAGTGATTTCAGCAGGGGTCAAAACAATGAGCAGTTCTTC
j_call: TRBJ2-2; v_call: TRBV7-3; cdr3_length: 15; d_call: -; clone_size: -; cdr3_aa: CASSPAAQYTGELFF; cdr3_nt: TGTGCCAGCAGCCCCGCTGCCCAGTACACCGGGGAGCTGTTTTTT
j_call: TRBJ2-7; v_call: TRBV7-9; cdr3_length: 16; d_call: TRBD2; clone_size: -; cdr3_aa: CASSSGLAGVGYEQYF; cdr3_nt: TGTGCCAGCAGCTCGGGACTAGCGGGAGTTGGCTACGAGCAGTACTTC
j_call: TRBJ2-7; v_call: TRBV6-2/TRBV6-3; cdr3_length: 14; d_call: -; clone_size: few; cdr3_aa: CASSTGTTTYEQYF; cdr3_nt: TGTGCCAGCAGTACCGGGACGACAACATACGAGCAGTACTTC
j_call: TRBJ2-1; v_call: TRBV20-1; cdr3_length: 15; d_call: TRBD2; clone_size: few; cdr3_aa: CSARGGTSGYNEQFF; cdr3_nt: TGCAGTGCTAGGGGCGGGACTAGCGGGTACAATGAGCAGTTCTTC
j_call: TRBJ2-3; v_call: TRBV6-1; cdr3_length: 15; d_call: TRBD2; clone_size: few; cdr3_aa: CASTQGSGVSDTQYF; cdr3_nt: TGTGCCAGCACCCAAGGGAGCGGGGTCTCAGATACGCAGTATTTT
j_call: TRBJ2-2; v_call: TRBV7-6; cdr3_length: 16; d_call: -; clone_size: -; cdr3_aa: CASSLASGENTGELFF; cdr3_nt: TGTGCCAGCAGCTTAGCGAGTGGAGAGAACACCGGGGAGCTGTTTTTT
j_call: TRBJ2-1; v_call: TRBV9; cdr3_length: 19; d_call: TRBD2; clone_size: -; cdr3_aa: CASSRGHSASGQGYNEQFF; cdr3_nt: TGTGCCAGCAGCCGGGGGCATTCGGCTAGCGGGCAGGGTTACAATGAGCAGTTCTTC
j_call: TRBJ2-1; v_call: TRBV3-1; cdr3_length: 13; d_call: -; clone_size: -; cdr3_aa: CASSQDQGSTQFF; cdr3_nt: TGTGCCAGCAGCCAAGATCAGGGCTCAACCCAGTTCTTC
j_call: TRBJ2-1; v_call: TRBV6-2/TRBV6-3; cdr3_length: 15; d_call: TRBD1; clone_size: many; cdr3_aa: CASSLRPTRGNEQFF; cdr3_nt: TGTGCCAGCAGTTTACGACCAACCAGGGGGAATGAGCAGTTCTTC
j_call: TRBJ1-5; v_call: TRBV5-1; cdr3_length: 16; d_call: -; clone_size: -; cdr3_aa: CASSWAPMDSNQPQHF; cdr3_nt: TGCGCCAGCAGTTGGGCCCCAATGGATAGCAATCAGCCCCAGCATTTT
j_call: TRBJ1-2; v_call: TRBV29-1; cdr3_length: 13; d_call: -; clone_size: few; cdr3_aa: CSVEDASGYGYTF; cdr3_nt: TGCAGCGTTGAAGACGCCTCGGGTTATGGCTACACCTTC
j_call: TRBJ2-7; v_call: TRBV27; cdr3_length: 13; d_call: -; clone_size: many; cdr3_aa: CASSLSAGYEQYF; cdr3_nt: TGTGCCAGCAGTTTATCTGCGGGATACGAGCAGTACTTC
j_call: TRBJ2-5; v_call: TRBV7-2; cdr3_length: 18; d_call: TRBD2; clone_size: few; cdr3_aa: CASSLYLAGGENQETQYF; cdr3_nt: TGTGCCAGCAGCTTATACCTAGCGGGGGGCGAAAACCAAGAGACCCAGTACTTC
j_call: TRBJ2-5; v_call: TRBV20-1; cdr3_length: 17; d_call: TRBD2; clone_size: many; cdr3_aa: CSAPKGLAGVGQETQYF; cdr3_nt: TGCAGTGCCCCTAAGGGACTAGCGGGAGTGGGGCAAGAGACCCAGTACTTC